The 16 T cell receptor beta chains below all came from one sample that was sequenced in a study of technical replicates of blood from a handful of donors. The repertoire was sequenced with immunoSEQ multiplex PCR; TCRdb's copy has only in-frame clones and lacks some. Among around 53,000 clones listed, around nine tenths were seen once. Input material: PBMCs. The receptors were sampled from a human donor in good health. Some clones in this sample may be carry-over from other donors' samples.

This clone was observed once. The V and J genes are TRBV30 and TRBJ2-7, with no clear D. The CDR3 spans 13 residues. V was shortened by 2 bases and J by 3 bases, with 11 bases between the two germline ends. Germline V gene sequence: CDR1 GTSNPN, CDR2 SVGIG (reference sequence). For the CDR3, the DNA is TGTGCCTGGAGTTTCAGTCAGAACTACGAGCAGTACTTC. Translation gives CAWSFSQNYEQYF.

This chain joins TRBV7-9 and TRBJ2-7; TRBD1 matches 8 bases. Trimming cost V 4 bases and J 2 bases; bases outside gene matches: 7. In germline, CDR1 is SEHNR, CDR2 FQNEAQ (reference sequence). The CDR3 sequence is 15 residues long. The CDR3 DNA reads TGTGCCAGCAGCTCCGGGACAGGACGAACCTACGAGCAGTACTTC. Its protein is CASSSGTGRTYEQYF.

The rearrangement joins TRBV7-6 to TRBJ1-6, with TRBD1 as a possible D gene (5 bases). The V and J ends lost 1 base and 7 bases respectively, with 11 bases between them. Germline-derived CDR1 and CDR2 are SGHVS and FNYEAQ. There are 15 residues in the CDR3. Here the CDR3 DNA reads TGTGCCAGCAGCTTAGATGGGGGGGGGAATTCACCCCTCCACTTT. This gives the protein CASSLDGGGNSPLHF. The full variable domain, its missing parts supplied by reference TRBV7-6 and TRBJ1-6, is GAGVSQSPRYKVTKRGQDVALRCDPISGHVSLYWYRQALGQGPEFLTYFNYEAQQDKSGLPNDRFSAERPEGSISTLTIQRTEQRDSAMYRCASSLDGGGNSPLHFGNGTRLTVT.

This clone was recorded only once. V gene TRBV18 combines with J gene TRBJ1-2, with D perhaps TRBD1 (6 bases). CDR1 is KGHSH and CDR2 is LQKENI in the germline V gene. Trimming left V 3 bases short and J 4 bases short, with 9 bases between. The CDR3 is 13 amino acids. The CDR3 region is CASSPDRIYGYTF. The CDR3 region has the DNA TGTGCCAGCTCACCCGACAGGATCTATGGCTACACCTTC.

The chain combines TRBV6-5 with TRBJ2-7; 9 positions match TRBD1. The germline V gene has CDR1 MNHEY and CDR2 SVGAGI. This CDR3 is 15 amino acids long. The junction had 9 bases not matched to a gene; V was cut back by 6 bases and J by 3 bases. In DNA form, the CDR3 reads TGTGCCAGCAGACCCGGAGGACAGGGGATCTACGAGCAGTACTTC. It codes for CASRPGGQGIYEQYF.

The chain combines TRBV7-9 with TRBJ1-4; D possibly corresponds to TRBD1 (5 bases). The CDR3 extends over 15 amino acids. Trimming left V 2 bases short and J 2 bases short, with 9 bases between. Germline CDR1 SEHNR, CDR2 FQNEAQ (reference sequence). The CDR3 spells CASSLSDSTNEKLFF. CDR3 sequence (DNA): TGTGCCAGCAGCTTATCTGACAGCACTAATGAAAAACTGTTTTTT.

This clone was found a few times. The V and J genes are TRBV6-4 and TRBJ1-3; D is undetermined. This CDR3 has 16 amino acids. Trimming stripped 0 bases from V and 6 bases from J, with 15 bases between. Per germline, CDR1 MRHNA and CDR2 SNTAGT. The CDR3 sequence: CASSDSKRGIQNTIYF. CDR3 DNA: TGTGCCAGCAGTGACTCGAAGCGGGGTATTCAAAACACCATATATTTT.

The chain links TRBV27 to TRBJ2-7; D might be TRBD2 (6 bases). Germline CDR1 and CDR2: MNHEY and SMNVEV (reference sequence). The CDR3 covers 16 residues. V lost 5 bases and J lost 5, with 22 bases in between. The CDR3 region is CASSQLWGVEGHEQYF. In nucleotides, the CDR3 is TGTGCCAGCAGTCAACTGTGGGGGGTTGAGGGTCACGAGCAGTACTTC.

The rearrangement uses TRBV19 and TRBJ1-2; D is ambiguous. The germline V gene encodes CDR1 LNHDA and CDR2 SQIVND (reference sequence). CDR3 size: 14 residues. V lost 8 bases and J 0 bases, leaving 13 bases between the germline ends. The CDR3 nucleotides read TGTGCCAGTCATTCCAGGAAATCTAACTATGGCTACACCTTC. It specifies CASHSRKSNYGYTF.

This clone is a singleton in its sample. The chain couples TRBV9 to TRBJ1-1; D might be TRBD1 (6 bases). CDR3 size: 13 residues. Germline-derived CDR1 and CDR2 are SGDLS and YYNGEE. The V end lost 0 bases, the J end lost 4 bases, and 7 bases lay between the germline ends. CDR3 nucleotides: TGTGCCAGCAGCGTAGCCAGGGGCACTGAAGCTTTCTTT. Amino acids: CASSVARGTEAFF.

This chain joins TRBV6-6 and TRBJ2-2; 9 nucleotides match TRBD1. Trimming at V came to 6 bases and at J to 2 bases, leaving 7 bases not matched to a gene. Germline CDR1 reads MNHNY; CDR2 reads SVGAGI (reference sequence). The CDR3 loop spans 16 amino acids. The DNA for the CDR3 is TGTGCCAGCAGGCGGGACAGGGTAGGCAACACCGGGGAGCTGTTTTTT. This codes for CASRRDRVGNTGELFF.

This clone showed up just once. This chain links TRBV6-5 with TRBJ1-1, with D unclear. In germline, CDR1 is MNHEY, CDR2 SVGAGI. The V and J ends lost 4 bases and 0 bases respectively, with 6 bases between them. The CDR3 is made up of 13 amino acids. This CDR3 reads CASSSTLNTEAFF. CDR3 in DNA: TGTGCCAGCAGTTCGACACTGAACACTGAAGCTTTCTTT.

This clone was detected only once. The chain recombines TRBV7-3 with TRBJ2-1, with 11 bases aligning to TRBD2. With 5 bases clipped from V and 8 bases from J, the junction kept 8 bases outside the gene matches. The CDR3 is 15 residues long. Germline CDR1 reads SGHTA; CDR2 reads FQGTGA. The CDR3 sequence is CASSPRLAGSDEQFF. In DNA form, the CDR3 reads TGTGCCAGCAGCCCTCGACTAGCGGGGAGCGATGAGCAGTTCTTC.

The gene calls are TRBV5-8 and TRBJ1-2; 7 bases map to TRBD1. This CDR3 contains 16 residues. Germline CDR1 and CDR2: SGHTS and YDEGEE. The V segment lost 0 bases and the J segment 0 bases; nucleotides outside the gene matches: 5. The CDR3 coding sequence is TGTGCCAGCAGCTTGGTAGGGACAGCTTCTAACTATGGCTACACCTTC. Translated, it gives CASSLVGTASNYGYTF.

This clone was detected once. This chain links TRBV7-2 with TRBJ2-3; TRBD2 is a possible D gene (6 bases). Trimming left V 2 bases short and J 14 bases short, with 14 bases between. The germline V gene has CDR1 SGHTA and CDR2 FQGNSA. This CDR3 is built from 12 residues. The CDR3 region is CASSLSTRRVYF. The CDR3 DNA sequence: TGTGCCAGCAGCTTAAGTACTAGGAGGGTGTATTTT.

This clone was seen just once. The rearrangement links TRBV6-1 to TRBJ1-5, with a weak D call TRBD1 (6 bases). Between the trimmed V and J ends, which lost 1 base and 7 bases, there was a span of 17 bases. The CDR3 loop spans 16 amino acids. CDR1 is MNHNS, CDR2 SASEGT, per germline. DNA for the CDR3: TGTGCCAGCAGTGAAGAGTTATACAGGGCCGGACAGCCCCAGCATTTT. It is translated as CASSEELYRAGQPQHF.